Shown below are 27 T cell receptor beta chains from a single sample sequenced in a study of response to subunit inactivated influenza vaccine. MiXCR, run by TCRdb on the RT-PCR reads, gives a single entry per CDR3 protein. The sample has hundreds of thousands of distinct CDR3 sequences, less than 10% seen once; the top ten hold 10% to 15%. The source was PBMCs from blood, collected 23 months after vaccination. The origin of the receptors is a man between 45 and 75 years old who received an inactivated influenza vaccine.

This clonotype appeared many times. The chain couples TRBV11-2 to TRBJ2-1; 11 nucleotides line up with TRBD2. The germline V gene has CDR1 SGHAT and CDR2 FQNNGV. The trim removed 3 bases at V and 6 bases at J, leaving 13 bases unmatched. This CDR3 has 18 residues. CDR3: CASSLVLAGDVFLNEQFF. As DNA, the CDR3 is TGTGCCAGCAGCTTGGTACTAGCGGGAGACGTTTTCCTCAATGAGCAGTTCTTC.

This chain connects TRBV15 to TRBJ2-3; 7 nucleotides align to TRBD2. V shed 1 base and J 5 bases; nucleotides not matched to a gene: 9. Germline CDR1 LNHNV, CDR2 YYDKDF (reference sequence). The CDR3 runs to 16 residues. The CDR3: CATSRVVGSGLDTQYF. CDR3 sequence (DNA): TGTGCCACCAGCAGAGTGGTGGGTAGCGGGCTAGATACGCAGTATTTT.

Only a few counts were recorded for this clonotype. The CDR3 here is CSAKLAGPQRNGELFF. CDR3 DNA sequence: TGCAGTGCCAAGTTAGCCGGGCCGCAGAGGAACGGGGAGCTGTTTTTT. The chain couples TRBV20-1 to TRBJ2-2; no clear D. The CDR3 has 16 residues. The ends were cut back, 6 bases at V and 7 bases at J, with 24 bases in the middle. CDR1 DFQATT and CDR2 SNEGSKA come from the germline V gene (reference sequence).

This clonotype appeared a few times. The chain couples TRBV4-2 to TRBJ1-6; the D gene is possibly TRBD1 (5 bases). Between the trimmed V and J ends, which lost 2 bases and 10 bases, there was a span of 12 bases. This CDR3 is 14 amino acids long. From germline, CDR1 is LGHNA and CDR2 YNFKEQ. The CDR3 loop reads CASSQTGSDSPLHF. The DNA of the CDR3 is TGTGCCAGCAGCCAAACAGGATCGGACTCACCCCTCCACTTT.

The rearrangement joins TRBV5-1 to TRBJ1-1; weak D call: TRBD1 (5 bases). CDR3 size: 16 residues. From germline, CDR1 is SGHRS and CDR2 YFSETQ. V shed 0 bases and J shed 8 bases, with 20 bases lying between them. The CDR3 sequence: CASSLAWGEGSSEAFF. CDR3 sequence (DNA): TGCGCCAGCAGCTTGGCTTGGGGGGAAGGCTCATCCGAAGCTTTCTTT.

This clonotype was recorded many times. This chain joins TRBV12-3 or TRBV12-4 and TRBJ1-5; 8 bases line up with TRBD1. CDR3 length: 14 amino acids. Trimming at V came to 7 bases and at J to 5 bases, leaving 7 bases not matched to a gene. The CDR3 reads CASTGQAGYQPQHF. DNA of the CDR3: TGTGCCAGCACGGGACAGGCCGGCTATCAGCCCCAGCATTTT.

The genes are TRBV7-2 and TRBJ2-3, with D unclear. With 5 bases removed from V and 5 bases from J, the gap between germline ends came to 11 bases. This CDR3 region has 13 residues. CDR1 and CDR2 (germline): SGHTA, FQGNSA. The chain's CDR3 is CASSPLGRDTQYF. The DNA of the CDR3 is TGTGCCAGCAGCCCTTTAGGACGAGATACGCAGTATTTT.

This sequence joins TRBV3-1 and TRBJ2-5; TRBD2 matches at 8 bases. The CDR3 contains 15 residues. The V and J ends lost 1 base and 5 bases, in that order; junction bases with no gene match: 6. Per germline, CDR1 LGHDT and CDR2 YNNKEL (reference sequence). In DNA form, the CDR3 reads TGTGCCAGCAGCCAAGGGGCCGGGGGGGGTGAGACCCAGTACTTC. Translating gives CASSQGAGGGETQYF.

This clonotype turned up a few times. The J gene is TRBJ2-7, the V gene TRBV20-1; 14 nucleotides line up with TRBD2. Germline CDR1 reads DFQATT; CDR2 reads SNEGSKA (reference sequence). Germline trimming cut 5 bases from V and 4 bases from J; bases unmatched to any gene: 4. This CDR3 comprises 14 residues. Here the CDR3 reads CSAPTSGRAYEQYF. The DNA for the CDR3 is TGCAGTGCTCCGACTAGCGGGAGGGCATACGAGCAGTACTTC.

A few counts support this clonotype. CDR3 loop: CASSARRVPDTQYF. In DNA form, the CDR3 reads TGTGCCAGCAGTGCCAGACGGGTCCCAGATACGCAGTATTTT. This rearrangement joins TRBV27 to TRBJ2-3; no reliable D call. In germline, CDR1 is MNHEY, CDR2 SMNVEV (reference sequence). There are 14 residues in the CDR3. Trimming took 5 bases from V and 4 from J, leaving 13 bases between them.

The rearrangement joins TRBV7-2 to TRBJ2-3; 8 bases line up with TRBD1. Trimming cost V 7 bases and J 2 bases; bases outside gene matches: 11. Germline CDR1 is SGHTA and CDR2 is FQGNSA. CDR3 length: 16 residues. CDR3 sequence (DNA): TGTGCCAGCACCCTCCAGGGGGCGATTATCACAGATACGCAGTATTTT. It codes for CASTLQGAIITDTQYF. The variable domain in full, completed from reference TRBV7-2 and TRBJ2-3, reads GAGVSQSPSNKVTEKGKDVELRCDPISGHTALYWYRQSLGQGLEFLIYFQGNSAPDKSGLPSDRFSAERTGGSVSTLTIQRTQQEDSAVYLCASTLQGAIITDTQYFGPGTRLTVL.

This CDR3 reads CASSTHPRGLGYTF. In DNA, the CDR3 is TGTGCCAGCAGTACGCACCCCAGGGGGCTGGGCTACACCTTC. This chain joins TRBV28 and TRBJ1-2; TRBD1 agrees at 8 bases. Per the germline V gene, CDR1 is MDHEN and CDR2 is SYDVKM. J was trimmed by 8 bases and V by 5 bases; bases with no gene match: 10. CDR3 length equals 14 residues.

This clonotype has just a few counts. The chain recombines TRBV4-2 with TRBJ1-4; no firm D call. The CDR3 is 17 residues long. The V end lost 2 bases, the J end lost 0 bases, and 13 bases lay between the germline ends. Germline CDR1 is LGHNA and CDR2 is YNFKEQ. CDR3 amino acids: CASSQSPGLPTNEKLFF. CDR3 nucleotide sequence: TGTGCCAGCAGCCAATCTCCGGGTCTTCCAACTAATGAAAAACTGTTTTTT.

This clonotype was counted ten times or more. V gene TRBV30 combines with J gene TRBJ2-6; possibly TRBD1 for D (5 bases). Germline V gives CDR1 GTSNPN, CDR2 SVGIG (reference sequence). The CDR3 loop spans 15 amino acids. V lost 1 base, J lost 0 bases, and 7 bases lay in between. The CDR3 nucleotides are TGTGCCTGGAGTGCGCAGGGCTCTGGGGCCAACGTCCTGACTTTC. The encoded protein is CAWSAQGSGANVLTF.

The V gene is TRBV2, the J gene TRBJ2-5; possibly TRBD2 for D (6 bases). V was trimmed by 5 bases and J by 2 bases, leaving 15 bases between them. CDR3 length: 15 residues. The germline gives CDR1 SNHLY, CDR2 FYNNEI. The CDR3 spells CASSRTWDLQETQYF. CDR3 coding DNA: TGTGCCAGCAGTCGGACCTGGGACTTACAAGAGACCCAGTACTTC.

This clonotype occurred many times. The chain employs TRBV4-2 and TRBJ2-2, with no clear D. CDR3 length equals 15 residues. Germline-derived CDR1 and CDR2 are LGHNA and YNFKEQ. V was cut by 0 bases and J by 1 base, with 6 bases left in between. CDR3 DNA sequence: TGTGCCAGCAGCCAAGATCGACAGAACACCGGGGAGCTGTTTTTT. It codes for CASSQDRQNTGELFF.

This clonotype was counted many times. The chain couples TRBV12-3 or TRBV12-4 to TRBJ2-7; a weak D match, TRBD1 (6 bases). Deletions cut 1 base from V and 7 bases from J, with 14 bases between. The CDR3 length is 14 residues. This CDR3 is CASSLVARGWEQYF. In DNA, the CDR3 is TGTGCCAGCAGTTTAGTGGCCAGGGGTTGGGAGCAGTACTTC.

This clonotype was seen a few times. This chain connects TRBV7-9 to TRBJ1-4, with D uncertain. CDR3 length: 15 residues. The V gene lost 6 bases and the J gene lost 2 bases, with 13 bases spanning the gap. CDR1 and CDR2 from the germline V gene are SEHNR and FQNEAQ (reference sequence). The CDR3 DNA reads as TGTGCCAGCAGATATGACGGGCTGACTAATGAAAAACTGTTTTTT. The encoded protein is CASRYDGLTNEKLFF.

This clonotype was detected a few times. The CDR3 DNA follows: TGTGCCAGCAGCGTAGGTCTAGCGGGAGGAACGGTCGCAGAGACCCAGTACTTC. Translating it yields CASSVGLAGGTVAETQYF. The rearrangement links TRBV9 to TRBJ2-5, with 11 positions matching TRBD2. Germline lookup yields CDR1 SGDLS and CDR2 YYNGEE. There are 18 residues in the CDR3. V shed 0 bases and J 4 bases; nucleotides not matched to a gene: 11. Full variable domain (outside the CDR3, taken from reference TRBV9 and TRBJ2-5): DSGVTQTPKHLITATGQRVTLRCSPRSGDLSVYWYQQSLDQGLQFLIQYYNGEERAKGNILERFSAQQFPDLHSELNLSSLELGDSALYFCASSVGLAGGTVAETQYFGPGTRLLVL.

This clonotype was detected ten times or more. The chain links TRBV29-1 to TRBJ1-1; 7 bases match TRBD1. Trimming cost V 7 bases and J 1 base; bases outside gene matches: 6. This CDR3 has 13 residues. From germline, CDR1 is SQVTM and CDR2 ANQGSEA. The CDR3 reads CSGQGQPNTEAFF. CDR3 nucleotide sequence: TGCAGCGGACAGGGACAACCGAACACTGAAGCTTTCTTT.

In this sample, this clonotype turned up a few times. This sequence joins TRBV11-2 and TRBJ1-4, with D hard to call. V was pared by 3 bases and J by 4 bases, with 27 bases between. This CDR3 region has 20 residues. CDR1 SGHAT and CDR2 FQNNGV come from the germline V gene. Here the CDR3 reads CASSLNRPGKLNSNNEKLFF. CDR3 DNA: TGTGCCAGCAGCTTGAATCGCCCGGGGAAACTTAATTCAAATAATGAAAAACTGTTTTTT.

This clonotype was observed a handful of times. The rearrangement joins TRBV20-1 to TRBJ1-2, with a possible D match to TRBD1 (5 bases). V was clipped by 3 bases and J by 0 bases, with 11 bases between them. The CDR3 runs 14 residues. Germline-derived CDR1 and CDR2 are DFQATT and SNEGSKA (reference sequence). CDR3 nucleotides: TGCAGTGCTAGTAAACAGGCTACTAACTATGGCTACACCTTC. This sequence encodes CSASKQATNYGYTF.

A few counts support this clonotype. The rearrangement uses TRBV28 and TRBJ2-7; 13 bases agree with TRBD2. The CDR3 loop spans 15 amino acids. The V gene's germline CDR1 is MDHEN and CDR2 SYDVKM. The V and J ends lost 4 bases and 6 bases, in that order; junction bases with no gene match: 6. The CDR3 loop reads CASSYRTSGSSEQYF. The CDR3 DNA reads TGTGCCAGCAGTTACAGGACTAGCGGGAGTAGCGAGCAGTACTTC.

This clonotype was observed a few times. V is TRBV9 and J is TRBJ1-1, with 7 bases that match TRBD1. CDR3 length equals 14 residues. The V segment lost 4 bases and the J segment 0 bases; nucleotides outside the gene matches: 3. The germline V gene encodes CDR1 SGDLS and CDR2 YYNGEE. This CDR3 reads CASSWGTVNTEAFF. CDR3 nucleotide sequence: TGTGCCAGCAGCTGGGGGACAGTGAACACTGAAGCTTTCTTT.

This clonotype was seen more than once but under ten times. The V call is TRBV5-6, the J call TRBJ2-2; the D gene is possibly TRBD2 (6 bases). The germline V and J ends were trimmed by 0 bases and 3 bases, with 9 bases remaining between them. Germline CDR1 SGHDT, CDR2 YYEEEE. This CDR3 is built from 15 residues. CDR3 region: CASSLEGTYTGELFF. CDR3 nucleotides: TGTGCCAGCAGCTTGGAGGGGACTTACACCGGGGAGCTGTTTTTT.

This clonotype was counted only a few times. The chain employs TRBV6-2 or TRBV6-3 and TRBJ2-3; D call uncertain. CDR1 and CDR2 from the germline V gene are MNHEY and SVGEGT. V lost 5 bases, J lost 6 bases, and 12 bases lay in between. This CDR3 has 13 amino acids. CDR3 loop: CASSARLFDTQYF. The CDR3 DNA sequence: TGTGCCAGCAGTGCTAGGTTATTTGATACGCAGTATTTT.

This chain uses TRBV29-1 with TRBJ2-1; TRBD2 might be the D (5 bases). V was pared by 4 bases and J by 5 bases, with 9 bases between. The germline V gene has CDR1 SQVTM and CDR2 ANQGSEA. This CDR3 spans 12 amino acids. CDR3 in amino acids: CSVAPSNNEQFF. Written as DNA, the CDR3 is TGCAGCGTTGCCCCTAGCAACAATGAGCAGTTCTTC.